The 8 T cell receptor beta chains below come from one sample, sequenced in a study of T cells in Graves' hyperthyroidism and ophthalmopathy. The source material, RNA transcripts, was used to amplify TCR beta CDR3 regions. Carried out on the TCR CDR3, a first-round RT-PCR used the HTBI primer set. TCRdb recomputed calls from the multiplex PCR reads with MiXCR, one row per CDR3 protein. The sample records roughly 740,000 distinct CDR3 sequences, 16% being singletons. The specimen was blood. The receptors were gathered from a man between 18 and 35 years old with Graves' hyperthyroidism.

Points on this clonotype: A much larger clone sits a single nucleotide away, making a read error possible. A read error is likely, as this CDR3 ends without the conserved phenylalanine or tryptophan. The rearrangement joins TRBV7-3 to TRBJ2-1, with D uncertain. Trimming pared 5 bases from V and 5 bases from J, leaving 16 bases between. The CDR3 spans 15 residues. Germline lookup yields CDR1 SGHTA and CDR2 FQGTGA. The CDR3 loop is CASSTIPGRDNEQFS. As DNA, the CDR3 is TGTGCCAGCAGCACAATACCGGGCCGGGACAATGAGCAGTTCTCC.

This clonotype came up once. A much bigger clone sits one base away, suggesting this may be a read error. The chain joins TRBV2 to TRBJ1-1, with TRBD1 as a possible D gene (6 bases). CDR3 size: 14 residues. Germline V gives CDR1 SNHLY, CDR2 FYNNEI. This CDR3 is CTSSVAGTRTEAFF. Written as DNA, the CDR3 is TGTACCAGCAGTGTCGCCGGGACACGGACTGAAGCTTTCTTT. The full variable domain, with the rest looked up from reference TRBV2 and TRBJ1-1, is EPEVTQTPSHQVTQMGQEVILRCVPISNHLYFYWYRQILGQKVEFLVSFYNNEISEKSEIFDDQFSVERPDGSNFTLKIRSTKLEDSAMYFCTSSVAGTRTEAFFGQGTRLTVV.

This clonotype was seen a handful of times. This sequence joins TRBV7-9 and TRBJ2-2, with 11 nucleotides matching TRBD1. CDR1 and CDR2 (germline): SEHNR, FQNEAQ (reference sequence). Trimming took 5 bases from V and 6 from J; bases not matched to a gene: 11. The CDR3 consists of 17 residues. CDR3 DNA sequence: TGTGCCAGCAGCAACCGGACAGGGGGCGTTTGGCCCGGGGAGCTGTTTTTT. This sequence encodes CASSNRTGGVWPGELFF.

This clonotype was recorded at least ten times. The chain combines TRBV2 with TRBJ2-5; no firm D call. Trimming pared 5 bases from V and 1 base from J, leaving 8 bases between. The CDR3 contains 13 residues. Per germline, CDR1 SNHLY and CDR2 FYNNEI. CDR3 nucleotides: TGTGCCAGCAGTTGGGTAGGCCAAGAGACCCAGTACTTC. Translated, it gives CASSWVGQETQYF.

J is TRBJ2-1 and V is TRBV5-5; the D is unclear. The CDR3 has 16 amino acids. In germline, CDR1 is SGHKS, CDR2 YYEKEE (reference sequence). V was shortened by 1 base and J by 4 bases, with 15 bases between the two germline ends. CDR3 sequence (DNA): TGTGCCAGCAGCTTGCGGACCTTCATCGCATACAATGAGCAGTTCTTC. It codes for CASSLRTFIAYNEQFF.

The CDR3: CAISESSKNIQYF. As DNA, the CDR3 is TGTGCCATCAGTGAGTCGAGTAAAAACATTCAGTACTTC. V is TRBV10-3 and J is TRBJ2-4; D remains unclear. Deletions cut 0 bases from V and 4 bases from J, with 4 bases between. The CDR3 consists of 13 residues. Germline V gene sequence: CDR1 ENHRY, CDR2 SYGVKD.

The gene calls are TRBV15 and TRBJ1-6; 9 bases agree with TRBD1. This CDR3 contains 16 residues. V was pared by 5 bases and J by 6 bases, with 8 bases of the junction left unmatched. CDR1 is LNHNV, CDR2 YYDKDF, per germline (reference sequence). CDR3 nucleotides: TGTGCCACCAGCGGGACAGGGAGGTCTGGTAATTCACCCCTCCACTTT. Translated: CATSGTGRSGNSPLHF.

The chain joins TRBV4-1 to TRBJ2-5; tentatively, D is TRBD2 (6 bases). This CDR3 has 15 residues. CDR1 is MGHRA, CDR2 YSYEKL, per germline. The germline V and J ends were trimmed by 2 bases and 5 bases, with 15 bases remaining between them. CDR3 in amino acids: CASSQQAREGETQYF. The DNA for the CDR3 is TGCGCCAGCAGCCAACAGGCGCGGGAAGGGGAGACCCAGTACTTC.